The T cell receptor (beta chain) described here comes from a study of blood T cells in healthy people across ages. On this clonotype: The junction differs from germline at one of its ends, possibly a read error.

There are 12 residues in the CDR3. CDR1 DFQATT and CDR2 SNEGSKA come from the germline V gene (reference sequence). For the second PCR, which ran for about 7 to 11 cycles, a sample-barcoded 5' primer and a J-beta primer mix were used. TCRdb analysed the 5' RACE reads with MiXCR anew, one entry per CDR3 protein. The data contain roughly 2 million distinct CDR3 sequences, roughly 52% of them singletons. The sequence was collected from a woman aged 40 to 50 in good health. This sequence joins TRBV20-1 and TRBJ1-5, with D unresolved. The specimen sequenced was blood. The CDR3 region is CSARDYDQPRHF. Here the CDR3 DNA reads TGCAGTGCTAGAGATTACGATCAGCCCCGGCATTTT.